This passage covers 8 T cell receptor beta chains from one sample sequenced in a study of Graves' ophthalmopathy and Graves' hyperthyroidism. The authors amplified TCR beta CDR3 regions, and they did so from RNA transcripts for repertoire sequencing. The library came from an HTBI-primed first-round RT-PCR and a second-round multiplex PCR. TCRdb re-called the multiplex PCR reads through MiXCR, storing one row per CDR3 protein. The repertoire consists of roughly 500,000 distinct CDR3 sequences, with around 15% occurring once and the leading ten covering 9.8%. The sample consisted of blood. The origin of the receptors is a woman aged 30 to 39 with Graves' ophthalmopathy.

As to this clonotype: A read error may explain this, as a much larger clone is one base away. The chain recombines TRBV4-1 with TRBJ1-6; D remains ambiguous. Trimming cost V 0 bases and J 9 bases, with 9 bases left between them. The germline V gene encodes CDR1 MGHRA and CDR2 YSYEKL. The length of the CDR3 is 14 residues. The CDR3 sequence: CASSQDPWSSPLHF. As DNA, the CDR3 is TGCGCCAGCAGCCAAGATCCGTGGAGTTCACCCCTCCACTTT.

This clonotype was detected ten times or more. The chain uses TRBV7-2 and TRBJ1-2; unclear D gene. Germline V gene sequence: CDR1 SGHTA, CDR2 FQGNSA. The V and J ends lost 3 bases and 3 bases respectively, with 5 bases between them. The CDR3 length is 12 residues. This chain's CDR3 is CASSFSHYGYTF. The CDR3 DNA reads as TGTGCCAGCAGCTTTTCCCACTATGGCTACACCTTC.

This clonotype was recorded many times. The chain recombines TRBV6-5 with TRBJ2-5; 10 nucleotides agree with TRBD2. The germline V gene encodes CDR1 MNHEY and CDR2 SVGAGI. Trimming at V came to 2 bases and at J to 5 bases, leaving 11 bases not matched to a gene. The CDR3 totals 17 residues. The CDR3 loop reads CASSYLPSGGATETQYF. The CDR3 DNA reads as TGTGCCAGCAGTTACCTTCCCAGCGGGGGGGCCACCGAGACCCAGTACTTC.

This clonotype occurred many times. At one boundary the junction diverges from the germline segment, which might be a read error. The chain joins TRBV12-3 or TRBV12-4 to TRBJ2-4; 11 bases map to TRBD2. CDR3 length: 14 amino acids. For the CDR3, the DNA is TGTGCCAGCAGTTTCCTAGCGGGGGGTGACATTAAGTACTTC. This translates into CASSFLAGGDIKYF.

At least ten counts were recorded for this clonotype. This chain links TRBV20-1 with TRBJ2-7; TRBD1 aligns across 7 bases. This CDR3 comprises 12 residues. Germline values: CDR1 DFQATT, CDR2 SNEGSKA (reference sequence). The CDR3 DNA is TGCAGCGACAGGGTAGTCTCGTACGAGCAGTACTTC. It translates to CSDRVVSYEQYF.

This clonotype appeared many times. The chain joins TRBV12-3 or TRBV12-4 to TRBJ2-2, with D perhaps assigned TRBD1 or TRBD2 (6 bases each). Trimming left V 8 bases short and J 1 base short, with 20 bases between. The CDR3 covers 17 residues. CDR3 nucleotide sequence: TGTGCCAGCCCCCGGAGGGCGGGACATGAGAACACCGGGGAGCTGTTTTTT. Protein sequence: CASPRRAGHENTGELFF.

This rearrangement joins TRBV6-5 to TRBJ2-3; 7 bases match TRBD1. Germline V lookup: CDR1 MNHEY, CDR2 SVGAGI. The CDR3 sequence is 13 residues long. Trimming at V came to 5 bases and at J to 4 bases, leaving 3 bases not matched to a gene. The DNA of the CDR3 is TGTGCCAGCAGTAACAGGGGAGCAGATACGCAGTATTTT. This codes for CASSNRGADTQYF.

In its sample, this clonotype was seen many times. The chain links TRBV10-3 to TRBJ1-5, with TRBD1 matching over 9 bases. Germline values: CDR1 ENHRY, CDR2 SYGVKD. The junction had 6 bases not matched to a gene; V was cut back by 8 bases and J by 7 bases. This CDR3 spans 13 amino acids. CDR3 in DNA: TGTGCCATCCGGGACAGGGAAGACCAGCCCCAGCATTTT. Translating it yields CAIRDREDQPQHF.